This T cell receptor (beta chain) was sequenced during a study of identical twins. TCRdb independently ran MiXCR on the 5' RACE reads; one entry per CDR3 protein. This table holds just over 500,000 distinct CDR3 sequences, around 20% found once. The CDR3 extends over 12 amino acids. Trimming removed 1 base at V and 4 bases at J, with 7 bases between. Germline CDR1 DFQATT, CDR2 SNEGSKA (reference sequence). This sample was also put to use in a study of T cells expressing NK-cell markers. Per that study: There were seven HCMV-seropositive donors and one seronegative donor among the eight sequenced.

The origin of this receptor is a woman under 30 in good health. Sequences were obtained from CD4+ T cells sorted from blood. This rearrangement joins TRBV20-1 to TRBJ2-5; D is unresolved. The CDR3 here is CSARGLAETQYF. Here the CDR3 DNA reads TGCAGTGCTAGAGGGCTCGCAGAGACCCAGTACTTC.